A single sample is the source of the 26 T cell receptor beta chains below, sequenced in a study of CD8 T cells in Susac syndrome (dated by TCRdb to the late 2010s). The library was made by the immunoSEQ multiplex PCR assay. RNA was extracted using the RNeasy kit, and roughly 0.5 to 1 microgram was reverse transcribed with random hexamers. TCRdb redid the processing of the public reads, applying fastp at Q25 and MiXCR, and retained in-frame beta chains. Rows with a matching CDR3 protein are joined into one entry that keeps the most common DNA and genes. For this sample there are hundreds of thousands of distinct CDR3 sequences; approximately 94% appear just once. The ten largest account for over 0.15% of the sample. Material: CD4+ T cells from PBMCs. The receptor set was obtained from a human donor with Susac syndrome.

The chain combines TRBV29-1 with TRBJ2-1; D may correspond to TRBD1 or TRBD2 (6 bases each). This CDR3 region has 12 residues. CDR1 and CDR2 (germline): SQVTM, ANQGSEA. Trimming removed 1 base from V and 15 bases from J, with 16 bases in between. DNA for the CDR3: TGCAGCGTTGAAGGGGGGGCCCTAGGTCGGTTCTTC. Its translation is CSVEGGALGRFF.

The chain couples TRBV29-1 to TRBJ1-3; D is possibly TRBD1 (6 bases). Germline lookup yields CDR1 SQVTM and CDR2 ANQGSEA. V lost 7 bases and J 0 bases, leaving 10 bases between the germline ends. The CDR3 has 13 amino acids. The CDR3 loop reads CSAGENSGNTIYF. The CDR3 nucleotides read TGCAGCGCAGGGGAGAACTCTGGAAACACCATATATTTT.

The chain combines TRBV5-1 with TRBJ1-2; no reliable D call. Germline V gives CDR1 SGHRS, CDR2 YFSETQ. This CDR3 is 12 amino acids long. Trimming left V 2 bases short and J 7 bases short, with 9 bases between. DNA for the CDR3: TGCGCCAGCAGCTTCCAGAGTAGTGGCTACACCTTC. Translation gives CASSFQSSGYTF.

V is TRBV7-2 and J is TRBJ1-1, with D possibly being TRBD1 (6 bases). The CDR3 runs 14 residues. With 1 base removed from V and 6 bases from J, the gap between germline ends came to 12 bases. CDR1 SGHTA and CDR2 FQGNSA come from the germline V gene. CDR3 DNA: TGTGCCAGCAGCTTAGAGTCTTCAGGGGCTGAAGCTTTCTTT. Its translation is CASSLESSGAEAFF. The full variable domain, completed using reference TRBV7-2 and TRBJ1-1, is GAGVSQSPSNKVTEKGKDVELRCDPISGHTALYWYRQSLGQGLEFLIYFQGNSAPDKSGLPSDRFSAERTGGSVSTLTIQRTQQEDSAVYLCASSLESSGAEAFFGQGTRLTVV.

The rearrangement uses TRBV5-1 and TRBJ2-5, with D possibly matching TRBD2 (5 bases). The germline gives CDR1 SGHRS, CDR2 YFSETQ. The CDR3 contains 13 residues. V was clipped by 4 bases and J by 3 bases, with 10 bases between them. The CDR3 region has the DNA TGCGCCAGCAGCGGGCTAGCAGAAGAGACCCAGTACTTC. It codes for CASSGLAEETQYF.

The V gene is TRBV12-3 or TRBV12-4, the J gene TRBJ1-1; D possibly corresponds to TRBD1 (5 bases). The CDR3 extends over 15 amino acids. V was shortened by 2 bases and J by 0 bases, with 10 bases between the two germline ends. CDR3 in amino acids: CASSLSGVMNTEAFF. The CDR3 bases are TGTGCCAGCAGTTTATCGGGGGTCATGAACACTGAAGCTTTCTTT.

The chain carries TRBV5-6 and TRBJ2-2; possibly TRBD1 for D (6 bases). CDR1 and CDR2 (germline): SGHDT, YYEEEE. Trimming took off 6 bases at V and 1 base at J, with 13 bases between the two ends. CDR3 length equals 15 residues. The CDR3 DNA reads TGTGCCAGCAAACGATGGGGACAGAACACCGGGGAGCTGTTTTTT. It yields the protein CASKRWGQNTGELFF.

The CDR3 bases are TGCAGTGCTTCGGAGAGGCGGGTTCACACTGAAGCTTTCTTT. Amino acid sequence: CSASERRVHTEAFF. The chain is built from TRBV20-1 and TRBJ1-1; D is unclear. The CDR3 is made up of 14 amino acids. Germline loops: CDR1 DFQATT, CDR2 SNEGSKA (reference sequence). The V gene lost 5 bases and the J gene lost 3 bases, with 16 bases spanning the gap.

The rearrangement uses TRBV10-2 and TRBJ1-5; a weak D match, TRBD1 (5 bases). The CDR3 consists of 15 residues. V dropped 7 bases and J dropped 2 bases, with 15 bases sitting between them. The V gene's germline CDR1 is WSHSY and CDR2 SAAADI. For the CDR3, the DNA is TGCGCCAGCACCGGGGGTAGGGATGGCAATCAGCCCCAGCATTTT. Amino acid sequence: CASTGGRDGNQPQHF.

This clonotype has a single count. The V gene is TRBV6-1, the J gene TRBJ1-1, with TRBD1 matching 9 bases. This CDR3 comprises 14 residues. V was clipped by 5 bases and J by 7 bases; unmatched bases: 8. Germline CDR1 MNHNS, CDR2 SASEGT. CDR3: CASSRPDRGGEAFF. In nucleotides, the CDR3 is TGTGCCAGCAGTAGACCGGACAGGGGCGGTGAAGCTTTCTTT.

The gene calls are TRBV4-1 and TRBJ1-2; D uncertain. V lost 5 bases and J lost 6, with 13 bases in between. This CDR3 comprises 13 residues. Germline V gene sequence: CDR1 MGHRA, CDR2 YSYEKL. The CDR3 loop is CASSFGIRDGYTF. The CDR3 nucleotides are TGCGCCAGCAGCTTCGGGATTAGAGATGGCTACACCTTC.

V and J are TRBV10-3 and TRBJ2-7; TRBD1 matches at 7 bases. CDR1 and CDR2 (germline): ENHRY, SYGVKD. V shed 0 bases, J shed 2 bases, and the junction held 7 bases outside the gene matches. The CDR3 totals 16 residues. The chain's CDR3 is CAISESVGTATYEQYF. As DNA, the CDR3 is TGTGCCATCAGTGAGTCTGTTGGGACAGCAACCTACGAGCAGTACTTC.

This clonotype occurred once. The CDR3 region is CSARGELDYEQYF. Here the CDR3 DNA reads TGCAGTGCTCGAGGTGAGCTCGACTACGAGCAGTACTTC. V is TRBV20-1 and J is TRBJ2-7, with D unresolved. V was cut by 5 bases and J by 3 bases, with 14 bases left in between. Germline V gene lookup returns CDR1 DFQATT and CDR2 SNEGSKA (reference sequence). The CDR3 is made up of 13 amino acids.

This chain connects TRBV4-3 to TRBJ2-1; 7 bases line up with TRBD2. After removal of 0 bases from V and 6 bases from J, the junction contained 11 bases not matched to a gene. The CDR3 length is 17 residues. Germline V gene lookup returns CDR1 LGHNA and CDR2 YSLEER. In DNA form, the CDR3 reads TGCGCCAGCAGCCAAGATCCCGTCGCGGGGGTGGCCAATGAGCAGTTCTTC. Translation gives CASSQDPVAGVANEQFF.

The V call is TRBV5-1, the J call TRBJ1-1; tentative D call: TRBD1 (6 bases). Germline loops: CDR1 SGHRS, CDR2 YFSETQ. This CDR3 is 16 amino acids long. V was shortened by 0 bases and J by 4 bases, with 16 bases between the two germline ends. The CDR3 DNA reads as TGCGCCAGCAGCTTGGACCCCTTGGAAGGGGGCACTGAAGCTTTCTTT. Translation: CASSLDPLEGGTEAFF.

This clonotype was observed once. The chain carries TRBV29-1 and TRBJ2-5, with no clear D. Looked up from germline, CDR1 is SQVTM and CDR2 is ANQGSEA. This CDR3 has 10 residues. Between the trimmed V and J ends, which lost 5 bases and 5 bases, there was a span of 6 bases. This CDR3 is CSVKAETQYF. CDR3 DNA: TGCAGCGTTAAAGCGGAGACCCAGTACTTC.

The chain employs TRBV5-1 and TRBJ1-4, with a possible D match to TRBD1 (6 bases). The CDR3 has 16 residues. With 4 bases removed from V and 0 bases from J, the gap between germline ends came to 13 bases. Germline values: CDR1 SGHRS, CDR2 YFSETQ. CDR3 region: CASSEAPGATNEKLFF. For the CDR3, the DNA is TGCGCCAGCAGCGAAGCCCCAGGGGCAACTAATGAAAAACTGTTTTTT.

The chain uses TRBV2 and TRBJ2-1; 8 bases are a match to TRBD1. Trimming took 7 bases from V and 8 from J; bases not matched to a gene: 10. Germline V gene lookup returns CDR1 SNHLY and CDR2 FYNNEI. This CDR3 has 14 residues. The CDR3 spells CASNVGQGVDEQFF. The CDR3 DNA sequence: TGTGCCAGCAACGTCGGACAGGGAGTGGATGAGCAGTTCTTC.

The V gene is TRBV12-3 or TRBV12-4, the J gene TRBJ2-2; 11 positions match TRBD2. V dropped 5 bases and J dropped 6; count of bases not matched to a gene: 5. The CDR3 length is 15 residues. For the CDR3, the DNA is TGTGCCAGCAGTCCCGGGACTAGCGGATCCGGGGAGCTGTTTTTT. Translated: CASSPGTSGSGELFF.

This clonotype was seen a single time. V usage is TRBV5-6 and J usage is TRBJ1-4; TRBD1 matches 7 bases. This CDR3 is 14 amino acids long. V trimming: 4 bases; J trimming: 6 bases; junction bases outside the gene matches: 6. Per the germline V gene, CDR1 is SGHDT and CDR2 is YYEEEE. CDR3 DNA: TGTGCCAGCAGCCCGACAGGGAGGGATGAAAAACTGTTTTTT. Protein sequence: CASSPTGRDEKLFF.

This chain connects TRBV20-1 to TRBJ2-4; 7 nucleotides align to TRBD1. The V and J ends lost 3 bases and 8 bases, in that order; junction bases with no gene match: 7. CDR1 and CDR2 from the germline V gene are DFQATT and SNEGSKA (reference sequence). The CDR3 is made up of 13 amino acids. CDR3 coding DNA: TGCAGTGCTAGTTCCGACAGGGATCACATTCAGTACTTC. Translation gives CSASSDRDHIQYF.

The chain employs TRBV7-2 and TRBJ2-7, with 11 bases fitting TRBD1. V was clipped by 4 bases and J by 7 bases; unmatched bases: 6. This CDR3 contains 14 residues. In germline, CDR1 is SGHTA, CDR2 FQGNSA. CDR3 coding DNA: TGTGCCAGCAGCTCGAACCGGGACAGGGGGGAGCAGTACTTC. It is translated as CASSSNRDRGEQYF. The full variable domain, its missing parts supplied by reference TRBV7-2 and TRBJ2-7, is GAGVSQSPSNKVTEKGKDVELRCDPISGHTALYWYRQSLGQGLEFLIYFQGNSAPDKSGLPSDRFSAERTGGSVSTLTIQRTQQEDSAVYLCASSSNRDRGEQYFGPGTRLTVT.

The chain links TRBV7-9 to TRBJ2-1; TRBD1 matches 7 bases. V was clipped by 1 base and J by 0 bases; unmatched bases: 6. This CDR3 has 17 residues. Per the germline V gene, CDR1 is SEHNR and CDR2 is FQNEAQ (reference sequence). This CDR3 is CASSLEPRGLSYNEQFF. The CDR3, as DNA: TGTGCCAGCAGCTTAGAGCCGAGGGGGCTCTCCTACAATGAGCAGTTCTTC.

J is TRBJ1-3 and V is TRBV20-1, with D hard to call. Germline CDR1 and CDR2: DFQATT and SNEGSKA (reference sequence). Trimming took off 3 bases at V and 0 bases at J, with 6 bases between the two ends. The CDR3 contains 13 residues. The CDR3 nucleotides read TGCAGTGCTAGCCTGAACTCTGGAAACACCATATATTTT. It encodes CSASLNSGNTIYF.

There are a few counts of this clonotype. V is TRBV15 and J is TRBJ1-1; D gene unclear. The germline gives CDR1 LNHNV, CDR2 YYDKDF (reference sequence). The CDR3 consists of 13 residues. Deletions cut 6 bases from V and 1 base from J, with 9 bases between. The CDR3 sequence: CATSRTGNTEAFF. The CDR3 DNA is TGTGCCACCAGTAGGACCGGGAACACTGAAGCTTTCTTT.

The chain is built from TRBV29-1 and TRBJ1-2; 9 nucleotides match TRBD1. J lost 2 bases, V lost 7 bases, and 11 bases had no gene match. The CDR3 sequence is 15 residues long. Germline V gene lookup returns CDR1 SQVTM and CDR2 ANQGSEA. CDR3 sequence (DNA): TGCAGCGCCTTCCTTTCCGGGACAGGGAACTATGGCTACACCTTC. Protein: CSAFLSGTGNYGYTF.